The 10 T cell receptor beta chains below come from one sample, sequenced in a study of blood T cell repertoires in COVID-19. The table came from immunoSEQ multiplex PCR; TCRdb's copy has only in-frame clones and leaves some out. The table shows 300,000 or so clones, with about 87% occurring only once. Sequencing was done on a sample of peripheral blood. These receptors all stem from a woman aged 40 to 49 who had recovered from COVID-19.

CDR3 DNA: TGTGCCAGCAGCTTGCGAGGGATCAAAAACATTCAGTACTTC. Amino acids: CASSLRGIKNIQYF. The gene calls are TRBV5-8 and TRBJ2-4; weak D call: TRBD2 (5 bases). Trimming took 1 base from V and 3 from J, leaving 8 bases between them. Per germline, CDR1 SGHTS and CDR2 YDEGEE. The CDR3 has 14 residues.

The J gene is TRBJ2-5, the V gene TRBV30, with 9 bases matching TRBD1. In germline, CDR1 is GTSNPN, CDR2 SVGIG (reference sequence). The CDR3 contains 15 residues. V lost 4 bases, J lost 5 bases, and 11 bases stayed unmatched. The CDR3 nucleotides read TGTGCCTGGATTGGGAGGACAGGGGTGTGGGAGACCCAGTACTTC. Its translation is CAWIGRTGVWETQYF. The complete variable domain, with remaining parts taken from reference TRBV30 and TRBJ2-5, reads SQTIHQWPATLVQPVGSPLSLECTVEGTSNPNLYWYRQAAGRGLQLLFYSVGIGQISSEVPQNLSASRPQDRQFILSSKKLLLSDSGFYLCAWIGRTGVWETQYFGPGTRLLVL.

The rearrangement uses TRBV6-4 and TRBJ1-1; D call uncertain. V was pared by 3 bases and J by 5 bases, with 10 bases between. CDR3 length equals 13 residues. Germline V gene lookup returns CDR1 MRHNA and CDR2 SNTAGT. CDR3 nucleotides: TGTGCCAGCAGTGAGGAGGGATATACTGAAGCTTTCTTT. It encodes CASSEEGYTEAFF.

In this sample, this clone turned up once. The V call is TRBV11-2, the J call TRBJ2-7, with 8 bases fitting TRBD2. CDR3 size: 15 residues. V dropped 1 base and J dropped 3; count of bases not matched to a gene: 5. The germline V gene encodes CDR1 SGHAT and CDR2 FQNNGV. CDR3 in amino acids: CASSLGTSGSYEQYF. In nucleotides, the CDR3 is TGTGCCAGCAGCTTAGGCACTAGCGGTAGCTACGAGCAGTACTTC.

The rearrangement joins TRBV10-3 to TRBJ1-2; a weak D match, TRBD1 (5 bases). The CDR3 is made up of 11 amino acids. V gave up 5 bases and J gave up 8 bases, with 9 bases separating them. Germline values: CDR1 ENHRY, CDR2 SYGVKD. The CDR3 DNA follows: TGTGCCATCAGTCCTGGGGCGGGCTACACCTTC. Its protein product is CAISPGAGYTF.

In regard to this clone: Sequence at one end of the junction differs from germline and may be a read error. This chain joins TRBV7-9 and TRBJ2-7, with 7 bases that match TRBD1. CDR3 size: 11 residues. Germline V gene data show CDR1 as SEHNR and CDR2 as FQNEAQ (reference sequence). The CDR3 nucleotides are TGTGCCAGCAGCTTAGAGGGACAGTCCGACTTC. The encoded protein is CASSLEGQSDF.

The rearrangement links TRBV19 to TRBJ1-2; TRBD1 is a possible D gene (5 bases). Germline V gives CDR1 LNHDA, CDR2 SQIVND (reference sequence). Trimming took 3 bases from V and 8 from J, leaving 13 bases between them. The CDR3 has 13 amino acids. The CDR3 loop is CASSITRARGYTF. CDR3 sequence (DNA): TGTGCCAGTAGTATTACCAGGGCGAGGGGCTACACCTTC. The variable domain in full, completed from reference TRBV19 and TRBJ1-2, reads DGGITQSPKYLFRKEGQNVTLSCEQNLNHDAMYWYRQDPGQGLRLIYYSQIVNDFQKGDIAEGYSVSREKKESFPLTVTSAQKNPTAFYLCASSITRARGYTFGSGTRLTVV.

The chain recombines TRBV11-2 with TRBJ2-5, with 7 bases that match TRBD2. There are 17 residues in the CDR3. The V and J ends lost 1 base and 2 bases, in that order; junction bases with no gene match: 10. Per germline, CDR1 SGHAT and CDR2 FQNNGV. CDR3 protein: CASSLGPAGYIQETQYF. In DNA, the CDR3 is TGTGCCAGCAGCTTAGGGCCAGCGGGGTACATTCAAGAGACCCAGTACTTC.

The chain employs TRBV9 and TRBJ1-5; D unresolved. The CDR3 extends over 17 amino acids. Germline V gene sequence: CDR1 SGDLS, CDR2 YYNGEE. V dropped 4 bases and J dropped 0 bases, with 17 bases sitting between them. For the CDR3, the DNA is TGTGCCAGCAGCCCCGGGGTTAGGGTTTCTAGCAATCAGCCCCAGCATTTT. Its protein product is CASSPGVRVSSNQPQHF.

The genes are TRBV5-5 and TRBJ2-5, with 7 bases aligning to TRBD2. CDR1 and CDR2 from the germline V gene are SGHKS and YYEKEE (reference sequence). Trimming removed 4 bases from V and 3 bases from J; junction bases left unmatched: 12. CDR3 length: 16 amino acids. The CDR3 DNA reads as TGTGCCAGCAGCGGTTTGGCGCGGGGGACGGAAGAGACCCAGTACTTC. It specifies CASSGLARGTEETQYF.